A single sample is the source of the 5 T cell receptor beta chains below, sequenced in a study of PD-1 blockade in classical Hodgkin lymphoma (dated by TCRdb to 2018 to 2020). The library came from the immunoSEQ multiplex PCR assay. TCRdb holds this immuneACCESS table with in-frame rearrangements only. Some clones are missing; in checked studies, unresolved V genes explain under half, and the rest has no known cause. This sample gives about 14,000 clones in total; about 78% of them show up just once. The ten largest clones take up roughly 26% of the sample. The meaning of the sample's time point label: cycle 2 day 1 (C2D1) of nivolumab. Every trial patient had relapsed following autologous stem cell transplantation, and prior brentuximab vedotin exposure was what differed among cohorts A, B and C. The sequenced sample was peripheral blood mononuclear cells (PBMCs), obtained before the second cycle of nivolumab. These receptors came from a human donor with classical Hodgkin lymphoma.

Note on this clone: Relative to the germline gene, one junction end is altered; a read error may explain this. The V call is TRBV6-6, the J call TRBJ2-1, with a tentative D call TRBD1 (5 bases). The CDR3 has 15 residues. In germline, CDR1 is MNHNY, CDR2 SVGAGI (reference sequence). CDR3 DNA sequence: TGTGCCAGCGGTTACGAGGTAGGGGTGCGGAATGAGCAGTTCTTC. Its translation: CASGYEVGVRNEQFF.

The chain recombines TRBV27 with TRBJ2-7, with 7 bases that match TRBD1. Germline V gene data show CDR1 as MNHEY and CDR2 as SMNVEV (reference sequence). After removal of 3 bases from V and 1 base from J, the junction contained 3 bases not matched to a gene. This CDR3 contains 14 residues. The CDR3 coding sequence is TGTGCCAGCAGTTTCCAGACAGGGTCCTACGAGCAGTACTTC. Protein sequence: CASSFQTGSYEQYF.

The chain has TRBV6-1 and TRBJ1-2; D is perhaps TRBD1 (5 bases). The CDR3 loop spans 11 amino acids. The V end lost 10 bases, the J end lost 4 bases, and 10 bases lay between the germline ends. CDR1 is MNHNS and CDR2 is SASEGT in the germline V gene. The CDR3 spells CATLGPYGYTF. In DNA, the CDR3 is TGTGCCACCTTGGGGCCCTATGGCTACACCTTC.

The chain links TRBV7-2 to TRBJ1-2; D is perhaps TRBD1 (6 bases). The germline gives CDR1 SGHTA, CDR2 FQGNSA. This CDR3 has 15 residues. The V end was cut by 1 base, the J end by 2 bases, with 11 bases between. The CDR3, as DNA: TGTGCCAGCAGCTTAGATGTTGGGGGCAACTATGGCTACACCTTC. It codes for CASSLDVGGNYGYTF.

The CDR3 reads CASHRGNTIYF. The CDR3 coding sequence is TGTGCCAGTCACAGGGGAAACACCATATATTTT. V usage is TRBV19 and J usage is TRBJ1-3; possible D gene TRBD1, 5 bases. The CDR3 runs 11 residues. Trimming removed 8 bases at V and 4 bases at J, with 6 bases between. Germline V CDR1 and CDR2: LNHDA, SQIVND (reference sequence).